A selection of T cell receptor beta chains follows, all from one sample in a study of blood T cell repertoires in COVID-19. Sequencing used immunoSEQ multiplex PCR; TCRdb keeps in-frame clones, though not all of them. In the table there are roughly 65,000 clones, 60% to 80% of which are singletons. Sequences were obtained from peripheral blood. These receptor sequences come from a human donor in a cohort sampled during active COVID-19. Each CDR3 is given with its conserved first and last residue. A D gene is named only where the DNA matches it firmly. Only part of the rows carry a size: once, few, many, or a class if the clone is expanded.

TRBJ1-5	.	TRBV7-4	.	TGTGCCAGCTCCGATTCGGAGGGCCTCCCCAATCAGCCCCAGCATTTT	CASSDSEGLPNQPQHF
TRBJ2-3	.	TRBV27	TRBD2	TGTGCCAGCAGTTTCCTCCTAGCGGGAGCTTCAGATACGCAGTATTTT	CASSFLLAGASDTQYF
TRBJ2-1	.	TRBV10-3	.	TGTGCCATCAGTGTCAACTCCAATGAGCAGTTCTTC	CAISVNSNEQFF
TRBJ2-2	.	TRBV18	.	TGTGCCAGCTCACCGGCAGCGACGGTCGGGGAGCTGTTTTTT	CASSPAATVGELFF
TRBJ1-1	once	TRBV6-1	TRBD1	TGTGCCAGCAGCCGCCAGGGACAGCTGAACACTGAAGCTTTCTTT	CASSRQGQLNTEAFF
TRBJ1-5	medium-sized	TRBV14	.	TGTGCCAGCAGCCAAGCCGGGGGAAGCAATCAGCCCCAGCATTTT	CASSQAGGSNQPQHF
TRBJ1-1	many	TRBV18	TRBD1	TGTGCCAGCTCACCGGGAGGACAGGGCAAGAACACTGAAGCTTTCTTT	CASSPGGQGKNTEAFF
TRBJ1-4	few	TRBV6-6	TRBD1	TGTGCCAGCAGTAGGACAGGGGCCCCCGGACGGGAAAAACTGTTTTTT	CASSRTGAPGREKLFF
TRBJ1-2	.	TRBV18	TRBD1	TGTGCCAGCTCACCAATGACAGGGATTGCTAACTATGGCTACACCTTC	CASSPMTGIANYGYTF
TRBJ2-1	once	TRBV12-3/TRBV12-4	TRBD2	TGTGCCAGCAGTTTACTAGCGGGAGCTGAGCAGTTCTTC	CASSLLAGAEQFF
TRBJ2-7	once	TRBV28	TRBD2	TGTGCCAGCAGTCCTACTAGCGGGGGGTCCCATAAGTCCGAGCAGTACTTC	CASSPTSGGSHKSEQYF
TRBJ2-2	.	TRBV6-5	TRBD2	TGTGCCAGCAGGAGGGGACTAGCGGGAGTCGGGGAGCTGTTTTTT	CASRRGLAGVGELFF
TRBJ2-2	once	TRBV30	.	TGTGCCTGGGCGGGATCCATCTACACCGGGGAGCTGTTTTTT	CAWAGSIYTGELFF
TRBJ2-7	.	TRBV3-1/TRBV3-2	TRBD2	TGTGCCAGCAGCCAAGCTAGCGGGGCGTTATACGAGCAGTACTTC	CASSQASGALYEQYF
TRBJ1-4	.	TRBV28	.	TGTGCCAGCAGTTTACAGGGATCTAATGAAAAACTGTTTTTT	CASSLQGSNEKLFF
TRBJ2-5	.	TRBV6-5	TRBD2	TGTGCCAGCAGTTACGGGACTAGCGGGGGTCAGACCCAGTACTTC	CASSYGTSGGQTQYF